This record covers a single TCR beta chain. Its cognate antigen is unknown. Trimming removed 0 bases from V and 5 bases from J; junction bases left unmatched: 13. The CDR3 runs to 17 residues. The germline V gene encodes CDR1 SGHRS and CDR2 YFSETQ. TCRdb's copy holds only in-frame clones and misses some; the assay was immunoSEQ multiplex PCR. The data show about 70,000 clones, about 90% seen once. This specimen belongs to a study of OX40 agonist ivuxolimab in advanced cancers. General observations from the study: In the 0.1 to 3.0 mg/kg range, CD4+ and CD8+ blood T cells had expanded clonally by week 6.

The chain couples TRBV5-1 to TRBJ2-5; TRBD1 agrees at 7 bases. The input for sequencing was CD4+ or CD8+ T cells sorted from blood, taken in a trial of the OX40 agonist ivuxolimab. This sequence originates from an adult with an advanced solid tumor such as melanoma, head and neck, liver or kidney cancer. CDR3 nucleotides: TGCGCCAGCAGCTTGGGTGGCAGGGGGACAACAGACGAGACCCAGTACTTC. Its translation is CASSLGGRGTTDETQYF. Using reference TRBV5-1 and TRBJ2-5 for the parts outside the CDR3, the full variable domain is KAGVTQTPRYLIKTRGQQVTLSCSPISGHRSVSWYQQTPGQGLQFLFEYFSETQRNKGNFPGRFSGRQFSNSRSEMNVSTLELGDSALYLCASSLGGRGTTDETQYFGPGTRLLVL.